This T cell receptor beta chain was recorded in a study of T cell changes during pregnancy in multiple sclerosis. Trimming stripped 0 bases from V and 5 bases from J, with 2 bases between. The CDR3 spans 11 residues. Germline CDR1 is SGHRS and CDR2 is YFSETQ. Libraries were prepared by immunoSEQ multiplex PCR; TCRdb keeps only in-frame clonotypes and omits some of them. The repertoire consists of over 65,000 clones, with roughly nine tenths occurring once and the leading ten covering 2.5% to 3%. The sequence came from a female donor with multiple sclerosis, enrolled in a pregnancy study. This specimen was peripheral blood, taken in the first trimester of pregnancy. The chain uses TRBV5-1 and TRBJ2-5, with D uncertain. CDR3 nucleotides: TGCGCCAGCAGCTTGGCTGAGACCCAGTACTTC. As protein: CASSLAETQYF. Full variable domain (rest looked up from reference TRBV5-1 and TRBJ2-5): KAGVTQTPRYLIKTRGQQVTLSCSPISGHRSVSWYQQTPGQGLQFLFEYFSETQRNKGNFPGRFSGRQFSNSRSEMNVSTLELGDSALYLCASSLAETQYFGPGTRLLVL.